These 13 T cell receptor beta chains were all obtained from the same sample, sequenced in a study of cytomegalovirus exposure and HLA in healthy donors. Use of 60 Vbeta and 13 Jbeta primers characterized the PCR. TCRdb's table, derived via immunoSEQ multiplex PCR, lists solely in-frame clones and lacks some. This repertoire includes approximately 140,000 clones. The sample comprised PBMCs. The receptors here all came from a woman aged 45-65 years in good health and CMV-seronegative.

For this clone: Other DNA sequences of this sample code for an identical CDR3. The chain uses TRBV18 and TRBJ2-3; D is undetermined. Trimming removed 3 bases at V and 0 bases at J, with 4 bases between. CDR1 and CDR2 from the germline V gene are KGHSH and LQKENI. The CDR3 loop spans 13 amino acids. The CDR3 sequence: CASSPPSTDTQYF. In DNA form, the CDR3 reads TGTGCCAGCTCACCCCCTAGCACAGATACGCAGTATTTT.

The rearrangement links TRBV6-6 to TRBJ1-2, with 9 bases identical to TRBD1. Unmatched junction bases numbered 5, after V lost 2 bases and J lost 7 bases. Germline CDR1 is MNHNY and CDR2 is SVGAGI (reference sequence). The CDR3 sequence is 14 residues long. As DNA, the CDR3 is TGTGCCAGCAGTTACCCGGGACAGGGAATTGGCTACACCTTC. The encoded protein is CASSYPGQGIGYTF.

This chain uses TRBV6-5 with TRBJ1-4, with 8 nucleotides matching TRBD1. Germline V gene lookup returns CDR1 MNHEY and CDR2 SVGAGI. This CDR3 is 14 amino acids long. Trimming removed 6 bases from V and 3 bases from J; junction bases left unmatched: 3. CDR3 DNA sequence: TGTGCCAGCAGCGACAGGGGAGCTAATGAAAAACTGTTTTTT. It is translated as CASSDRGANEKLFF.

The chain recombines TRBV30 with TRBJ2-1; no definite D call. V shed 0 bases and J shed 13 bases, with 13 bases lying between them. The length of the CDR3 is 12 residues. Germline assignment: CDR1 GTSNPN and CDR2 SVGIG (reference sequence). DNA of the CDR3: TGTGCCTGGAGTGTAGCGCGGAGCTTACAGTTCTTC. Translated, it gives CAWSVARSLQFF.

V is TRBV29-1 and J is TRBJ2-3; 15 bases fit TRBD2. Germline CDR1 and CDR2: SQVTM and ANQGSEA. CDR3 length: 17 amino acids. V lost 5 bases to trimming and J lost 0 bases; unmatched junction nucleotides: 6. The CDR3 coding sequence is TGCAGCGTTCGGACCGGGACTAGCGGGAGGAGCACAGATACGCAGTATTTT. Translated, it gives CSVRTGTSGRSTDTQYF.

The genes are TRBV19 and TRBJ1-5; the match to TRBD1 covers 7 bases. CDR3 size: 15 residues. CDR1 is LNHDA and CDR2 is SQIVND in the germline V gene (reference sequence). With V trimmed by 7 bases and J by 4 bases, 10 bases remained unmatched. Here the CDR3 DNA reads TGTGCCAGTACCATTAACAGGGGCCTTAATCAGCCCCAGCATTTT. It is translated as CASTINRGLNQPQHF.

The genes are TRBV6-5 and TRBJ2-5; 8 bases align to TRBD1. Germline V gene lookup returns CDR1 MNHEY and CDR2 SVGAGI. The CDR3 totals 13 residues. V lost 5 bases and J lost 7; bases outside the gene matches: 6. The DNA for the CDR3 is TGTGCCAGCAGTCGCGGACAGGGAAGGACCCAGTACTTC. Translating it yields CASSRGQGRTQYF.

The chain employs TRBV20-1 and TRBJ2-7; perhaps TRBD1 as D (6 bases). Trimming left V 7 bases short and J 3 bases short, with 10 bases between. The germline CDR1 and CDR2 sequences are DFQATT and SNEGSKA (reference sequence). The CDR3 contains 11 residues. As DNA, the CDR3 is TGCAGTGTCCCACAGGGCTACGAGCAGTACTTC. Its protein product is CSVPQGYEQYF.

V is TRBV29-1 and J is TRBJ1-1; TRBD1 matches at 7 bases. The CDR3 totals 12 residues. Germline V gene lookup returns CDR1 SQVTM and CDR2 ANQGSEA. J was trimmed by 6 bases and V by 2 bases; bases with no gene match: 3. The CDR3 DNA reads TGCAGCGTTGAAACAGGGGAGCCTGAAGCTTTCTTT. It is translated as CSVETGEPEAFF.

This sequence joins TRBV27 and TRBJ2-7; weak D call: TRBD2 (5 bases). CDR1 MNHEY and CDR2 SMNVEV come from the germline V gene (reference sequence). There are 15 residues in the CDR3. Trimming cost V 5 bases and J 0 bases, with 14 bases left between them. This chain's CDR3 is CASSLRGPSSYEQYF. The CDR3 nucleotides are TGTGCCAGCAGTCTAAGAGGGCCCTCCTCCTACGAGCAGTACTTC.

This sequence joins TRBV27 and TRBJ2-5; maybe TRBD2 (5 bases). Germline CDR1 is MNHEY and CDR2 is SMNVEV (reference sequence). Trimming took off 3 bases at V and 2 bases at J, with 7 bases between the two ends. The CDR3 contains 13 residues. The CDR3 nucleotides are TGTGCCAGCAGTTTCGGGGTACAAGAGACCCAGTACTTC. Encoded protein: CASSFGVQETQYF.

The chain has TRBV28 and TRBJ1-1; 10 nucleotides line up with TRBD1. Per germline, CDR1 MDHEN and CDR2 SYDVKM. This CDR3 region has 16 residues. V gave up 3 bases and J gave up 1 base; unmatched junction bases: 5. The CDR3 sequence is CASSLGTGEKNTEAFF. The CDR3 region has the DNA TGTGCCAGCAGTTTGGGGACAGGGGAGAAGAACACTGAAGCTTTCTTT.

The chain carries TRBV29-1 and TRBJ2-7; a weak D match, TRBD2 (6 bases). Germline V gene data show CDR1 as SQVTM and CDR2 as ANQGSEA. The CDR3 has 13 residues. V was shortened by 7 bases and J by 5 bases, with 18 bases between the two germline ends. CDR3 nucleotide sequence: TGCAGCGCTGGGGAGGTGGGGTCGGACGAGCAGTACTTC. Its translation: CSAGEVGSDEQYF.